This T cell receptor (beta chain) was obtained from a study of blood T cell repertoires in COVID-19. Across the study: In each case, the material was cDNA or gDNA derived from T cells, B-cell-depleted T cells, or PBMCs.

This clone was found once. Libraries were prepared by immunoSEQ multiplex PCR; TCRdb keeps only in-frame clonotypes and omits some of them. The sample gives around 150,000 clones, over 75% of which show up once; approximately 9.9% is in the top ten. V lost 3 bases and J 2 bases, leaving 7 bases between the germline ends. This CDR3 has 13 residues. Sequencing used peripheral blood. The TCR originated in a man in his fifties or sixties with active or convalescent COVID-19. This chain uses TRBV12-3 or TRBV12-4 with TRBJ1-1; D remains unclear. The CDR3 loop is CASSLGHNTEAFF. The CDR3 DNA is TGTGCCAGCAGTTTGGGCCACAACACTGAAGCTTTCTTT.